These 3 T cell receptor beta chains originate from one sample sequenced in a study of T cells of healthy individuals. TCRdb re-analysed the 5' RACE reads in MiXCR, keeping a single row per CDR3 protein. The sample yields over 95,000 distinct CDR3 sequences, roughly 15% seen once. Every receptor here comes from a human donor in good health.

This clonotype appeared a few times. The rearrangement joins TRBV4-3 to TRBJ2-7; TRBD1 or TRBD2 may be the D gene (5 bases each). Germline values: CDR1 LGHNA, CDR2 YSLEER. V shed 0 bases and J shed 7 bases, with 16 bases lying between them. CDR3 size: 15 residues. CDR3 coding DNA: TGCGCCAGCAGCCAAGAATGGGGACCCTCGGAAGAGCAGTACTTC. It encodes CASSQEWGPSEEQYF.

There are many counts of this clonotype. This chain connects TRBV29-1 to TRBJ1-1; the D is unclear. V lost 4 bases to trimming and J lost 4 bases, with 10 bases between them. CDR1 is SQVTM, CDR2 ANQGSEA, per germline. This CDR3 is built from 12 residues. The CDR3 loop reads CSVVGTGTEAFF. The CDR3 coding sequence is TGCAGCGTTGTCGGAACGGGCACTGAAGCTTTCTTT.

There are many counts of this clonotype. The chain combines TRBV4-2 with TRBJ2-1; 10 bases are a match to TRBD1. This CDR3 contains 14 residues. The V segment lost 4 bases and the J segment 7 bases; nucleotides outside the gene matches: 4. From germline, CDR1 is LGHNA and CDR2 YNFKEQ. The CDR3 sequence is CASSPRDRGNEQFF. The CDR3 DNA reads as TGTGCCAGCAGCCCACGGGACAGGGGTAATGAGCAGTTCTTC.